A selection of T cell receptor beta chains follows, all from one sample in a study of cytomegalovirus exposure and HLA in healthy donors. Using immunoSEQ multiplex PCR, the repertoire was profiled, and TCRdb retains in-frame clones only, with some absent. The sample consists of roughly 190,000 clones, approximately 86% of them appearing once. Material for sequencing was PBMCs. The receptors were gathered from a woman between 18 and 30 years old in good health and CMV-seronegative. The CDR3 runs from the conserved cysteine through the conserved F or W. The order of the fields is V gene, J gene, CDR3 protein.

TRBV6-5,TRBJ1-1,CASSSGTGGTEAFF
TRBV5-1,TRBJ1-1,CASQGFRGMNTEAFF
TRBV6-5,TRBJ1-4,CASSYASGTNEKLFF
TRBV4-1,TRBJ1-1,CASRSGTGATRDTEAFF
TRBV6-1,TRBJ2-1,CASSTSGGAEQFF
TRBV9,TRBJ1-2,CASSAQNYGYTF
TRBV23-1,TRBJ2-7,CASSQPSVKPKPYEQYF
TRBV5-1,TRBJ2-2,CASSSTPGGLGFPGELFF
TRBV27,TRBJ1-2,CASSGRVPYGYTF
TRBV5-1,TRBJ2-1,CASSLAGQGSNEQFF
TRBV29-1,TRBJ1-2,CSVVVGRVSYGYTF
TRBV5-5,TRBJ1-5,CASSLAGNSNQPQHF
TRBV18,TRBJ1-3,CASSPSGTAGNTIYF
TRBV19,TRBJ1-2,CASSMNQGADGYTF
TRBV30,TRBJ1-3,CAWSWRGGFRNTIYF
TRBV6-5,TRBJ1-2,CASSARGGGYTF
TRBV5-1,TRBJ2-7,CASSSTSGRVEQYF
TRBV29-1,TRBJ2-7,CSVAGTFSYEQYF
TRBV10-3,TRBJ2-7,CAISEGTTVYEQYF
TRBV18,TRBJ1-3,CASSQNRGGGNTIYF
TRBV10-3,TRBJ2-3,CAIGRTGGGDTQYF
TRBV6-6,TRBJ2-5,CASSYSVTGGRETQYF
TRBV15,TRBJ2-5,CATSRDAGGGETQYF
TRBV6-5,TRBJ1-6,CASSYFQQDSPLHF
TRBV15,TRBJ1-1,CATSRDRGQGIEAFF
TRBV7-2,TRBJ2-2,CASSLTGRITGELFF
TRBV9,TRBJ2-7,CASSVVSSGYEQYF
TRBV7-9,TRBJ1-4,CASSRWTDEKLFF